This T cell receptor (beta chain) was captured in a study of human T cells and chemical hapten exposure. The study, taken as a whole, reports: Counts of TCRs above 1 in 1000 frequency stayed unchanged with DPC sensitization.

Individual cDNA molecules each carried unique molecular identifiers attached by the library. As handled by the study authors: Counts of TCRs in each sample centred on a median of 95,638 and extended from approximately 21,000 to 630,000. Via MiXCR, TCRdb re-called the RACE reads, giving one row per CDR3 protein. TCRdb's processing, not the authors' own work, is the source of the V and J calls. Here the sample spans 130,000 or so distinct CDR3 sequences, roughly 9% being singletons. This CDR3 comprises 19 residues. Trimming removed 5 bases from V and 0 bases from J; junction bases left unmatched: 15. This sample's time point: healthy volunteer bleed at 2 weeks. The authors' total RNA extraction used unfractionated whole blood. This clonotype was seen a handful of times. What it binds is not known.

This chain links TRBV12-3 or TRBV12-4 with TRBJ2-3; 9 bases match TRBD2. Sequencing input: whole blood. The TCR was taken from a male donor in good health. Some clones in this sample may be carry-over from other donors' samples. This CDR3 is CASSSGGGALIESTDTQYF. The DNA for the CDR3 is TGTGCCAGCAGTAGCGGCGGGGGGGCCCTTATCGAGAGCACAGATACGCAGTATTTT.